This T cell receptor beta chain was obtained from a study of blood T cell repertoires in COVID-19. Across the whole study: Italy, Spain and the United States were the sources of the convalescent and acute COVID-19 samples. From T cells, B-cell-depleted T cells, or PBMCs came the material, which was cDNA or gDNA.

The germline V gene has CDR1 LGHDT and CDR2 YNNKEL (reference sequence). There are 14 residues in the CDR3. V was cut by 8 bases and J by 4 bases, with 17 bases left in between. This clone was counted a single time. Original processing methods: Using reference gene primer amplification, nucleated cell counts were estimated. TCRdb keeps only in-frame clones here, not all; method: immunoSEQ multiplex PCR. D and trimming were read from the DNA, whereas the V and J calls and clone size are those reported in that table. In the table there are 75,000 to 95,000 clones, roughly 84% of which are singletons. Input material: peripheral blood. The chain is built from TRBV3-1 (or the pseudogene TRBV3-2) and TRBJ1-2; a weak D match, TRBD1 (6 bases). The sequence was obtained from a man between 60 and 70 years old with acute or convalescent COVID-19. This chain's CDR3 is CASFLDSPAYGYTF. The CDR3 DNA sequence: TGTGCCAGCTTTTTGGACAGTCCCGCCTATGGCTACACCTTC.